This TCR beta chain was sequenced during a study of blood T cell repertoires in COVID-19. About the study: Collection of acute and convalescent COVID-19 samples took place in the United States, Italy and Spain. The analysed material was cDNA or gDNA that came from T cells, B-cell-depleted T cells, or PBMCs.

Authors' analysis steps: Reference gene primers were amplified, and this amplification served to estimate nucleated cell counts. Sequencing used immunoSEQ multiplex PCR; TCRdb keeps in-frame clones, though not all of them. Clone size and V and J calls were adopted from that table, with D and trimming inferred from the DNA. In the table there are about 130,000 clones, around 80% of which are singletons. Germline CDR1 is SGHTS and CDR2 is YDEGEE. The V gene lost 4 bases and the J gene lost 1 base, with 15 bases spanning the gap. This CDR3 has 16 amino acids. The sequenced sample was peripheral blood. The chain carries TRBV5-8 and TRBJ1-3; D possibly corresponds to TRBD1 (6 bases). The origin of this receptor is a woman aged 50 to 65 with acute or convalescent COVID-19. CDR3 sequence: CASSGIHRVSGNTIYF. DNA for the CDR3: TGTGCCAGCAGCGGCATTCACAGGGTATCTGGAAACACCATATATTTT.